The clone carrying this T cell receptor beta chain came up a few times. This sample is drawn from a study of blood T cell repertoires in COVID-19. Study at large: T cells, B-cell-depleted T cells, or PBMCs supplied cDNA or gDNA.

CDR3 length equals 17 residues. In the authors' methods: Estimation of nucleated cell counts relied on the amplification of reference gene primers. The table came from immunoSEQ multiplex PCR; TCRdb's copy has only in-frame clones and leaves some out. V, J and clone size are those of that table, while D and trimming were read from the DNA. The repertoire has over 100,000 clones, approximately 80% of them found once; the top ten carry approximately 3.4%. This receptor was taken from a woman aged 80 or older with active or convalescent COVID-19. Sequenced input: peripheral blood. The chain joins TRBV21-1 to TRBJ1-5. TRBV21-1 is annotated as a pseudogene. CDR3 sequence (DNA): TGTGCCAGCAGCTCAGAGGGAAGGGTTGTGAGCAATCAGCCCCAGCATTTT. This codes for CASSSEGRVVSNQPQHF.